This TCR beta chain was sequenced in a study of blood T cell repertoires in COVID-19. Within the sample, this clone is medium-sized (0.01 to 0.1%). After removal of 5 bases from V and 2 bases from J, the junction contained 5 bases not matched to a gene. CDR1 and CDR2 (germline): SEHNR, FQNEAQ (reference sequence). The CDR3 has 14 amino acids. As handled by the study authors: Reference gene primer amplification in the assay estimated nucleated cell counts. Clones were read by immunoSEQ multiplex PCR, and TCRdb kept only the in-frame ones, dropping some. V, J and clone size were drawn from that table, and D and trimming were deduced from the DNA. The sample lists roughly 25,000 clones; around 72% were seen once.

This chain links TRBV7-9 with TRBJ2-7; 8 positions agree with TRBD1. The origin of this receptor is a woman at least 80 years old with acute or convalescent COVID-19. The sample taken for sequencing was peripheral blood. DNA for the CDR3: TGTGCCAGCAGCCCGACAGGGGCCACCTACGAGCAGTACTTC. It specifies CASSPTGATYEQYF.